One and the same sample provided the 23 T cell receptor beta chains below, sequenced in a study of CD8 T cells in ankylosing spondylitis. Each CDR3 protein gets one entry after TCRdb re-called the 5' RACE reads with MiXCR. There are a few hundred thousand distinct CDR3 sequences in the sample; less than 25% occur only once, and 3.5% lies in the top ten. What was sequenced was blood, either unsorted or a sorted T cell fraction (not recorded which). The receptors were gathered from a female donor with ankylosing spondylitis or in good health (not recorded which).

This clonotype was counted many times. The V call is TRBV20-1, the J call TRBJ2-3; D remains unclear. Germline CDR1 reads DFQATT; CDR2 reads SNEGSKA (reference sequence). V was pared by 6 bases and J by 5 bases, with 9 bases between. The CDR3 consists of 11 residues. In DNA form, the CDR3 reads TGCAGTGCCACCCAACGAGATACGCAGTATTTT. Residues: CSATQRDTQYF.

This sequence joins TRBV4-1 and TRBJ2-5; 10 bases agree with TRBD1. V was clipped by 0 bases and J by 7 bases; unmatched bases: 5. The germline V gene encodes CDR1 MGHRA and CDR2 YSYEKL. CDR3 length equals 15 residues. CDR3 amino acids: CASSQERDRGRTQYF. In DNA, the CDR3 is TGCGCCAGCAGCCAAGAACGGGACAGGGGTAGGACCCAGTACTTC.

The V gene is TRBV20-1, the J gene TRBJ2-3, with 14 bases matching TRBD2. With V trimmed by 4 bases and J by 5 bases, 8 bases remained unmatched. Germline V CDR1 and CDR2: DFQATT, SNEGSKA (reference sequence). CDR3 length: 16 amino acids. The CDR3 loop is CSATYPTSGRGDTQYF. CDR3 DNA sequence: TGCAGTGCTACTTACCCGACTAGCGGGAGGGGAGATACGCAGTATTTT.

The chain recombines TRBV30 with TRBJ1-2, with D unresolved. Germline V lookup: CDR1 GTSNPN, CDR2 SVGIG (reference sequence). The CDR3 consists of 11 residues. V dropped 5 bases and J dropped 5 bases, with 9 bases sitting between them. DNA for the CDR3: TGTGCCTGGTCGTATACGTATGGCTACACCTTC. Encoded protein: CAWSYTYGYTF.

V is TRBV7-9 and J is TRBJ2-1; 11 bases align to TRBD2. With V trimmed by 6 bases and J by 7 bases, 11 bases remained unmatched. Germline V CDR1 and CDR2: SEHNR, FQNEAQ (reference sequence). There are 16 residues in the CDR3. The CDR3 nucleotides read TGTGCCAGCAGGACTAGCGGGGAGGGGGTGTCGAATGAGCAGTTCTTC. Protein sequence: CASRTSGEGVSNEQFF.

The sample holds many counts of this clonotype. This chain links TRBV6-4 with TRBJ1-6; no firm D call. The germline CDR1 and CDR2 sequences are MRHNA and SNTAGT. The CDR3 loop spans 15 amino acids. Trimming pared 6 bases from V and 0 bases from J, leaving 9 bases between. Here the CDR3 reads CASRESSSYNSPLHF. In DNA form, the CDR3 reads TGTGCCAGCAGGGAATCAAGCTCCTATAATTCACCCCTCCACTTT.

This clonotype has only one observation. DNA for the CDR3: TGTGCCAGCAGTGTTTACTACCAAGAGACCCAGTACTTC. It encodes CASSVYYQETQYF. The V call is TRBV2, the J call TRBJ2-5; no firm D call. Germline CDR1 and CDR2: SNHLY and FYNNEI. The CDR3 extends over 13 amino acids. V lost 4 bases and J 0 bases, leaving 6 bases between the germline ends.

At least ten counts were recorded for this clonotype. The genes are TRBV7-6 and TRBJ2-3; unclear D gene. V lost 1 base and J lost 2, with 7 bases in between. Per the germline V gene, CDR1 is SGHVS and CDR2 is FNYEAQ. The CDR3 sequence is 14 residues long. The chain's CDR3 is CASSLGPVTDTQYF. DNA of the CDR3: TGTGCCAGCAGCTTAGGCCCAGTCACAGATACGCAGTATTTT.

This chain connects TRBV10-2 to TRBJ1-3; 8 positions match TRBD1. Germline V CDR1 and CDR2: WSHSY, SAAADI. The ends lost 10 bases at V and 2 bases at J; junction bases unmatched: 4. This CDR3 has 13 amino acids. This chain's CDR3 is CATGQGAGNTIYF. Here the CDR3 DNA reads TGCGCCACAGGACAGGGTGCTGGAAACACCATATATTTT.

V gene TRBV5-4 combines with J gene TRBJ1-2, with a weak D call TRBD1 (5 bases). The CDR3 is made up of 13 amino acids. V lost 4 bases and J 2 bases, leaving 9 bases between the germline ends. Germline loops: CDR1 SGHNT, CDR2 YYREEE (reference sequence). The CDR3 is CASSTTENYGYTF. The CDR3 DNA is TGTGCCAGCAGCACGACAGAGAACTATGGCTACACCTTC.

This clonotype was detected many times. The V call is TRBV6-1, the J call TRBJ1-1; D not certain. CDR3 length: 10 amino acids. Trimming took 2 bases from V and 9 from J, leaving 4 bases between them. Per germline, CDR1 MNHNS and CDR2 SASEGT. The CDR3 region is CASSELQAFF. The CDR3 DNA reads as TGTGCCAGCAGTGAACTGCAAGCTTTCTTT.

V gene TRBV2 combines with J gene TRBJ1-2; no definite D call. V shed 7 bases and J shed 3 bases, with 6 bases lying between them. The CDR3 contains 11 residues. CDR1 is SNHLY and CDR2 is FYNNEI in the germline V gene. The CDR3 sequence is CASNFYYGYTF. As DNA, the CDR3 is TGTGCCAGCAACTTCTACTATGGCTACACCTTC.

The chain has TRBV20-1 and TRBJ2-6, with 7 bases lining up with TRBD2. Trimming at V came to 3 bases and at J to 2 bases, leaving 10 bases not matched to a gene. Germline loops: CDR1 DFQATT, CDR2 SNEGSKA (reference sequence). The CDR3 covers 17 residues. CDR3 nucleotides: TGCAGTGCTAGGAACAGCGGAGGGAGGGCTGGGGCCAACGTCCTGACTTTC. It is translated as CSARNSGGRAGANVLTF.

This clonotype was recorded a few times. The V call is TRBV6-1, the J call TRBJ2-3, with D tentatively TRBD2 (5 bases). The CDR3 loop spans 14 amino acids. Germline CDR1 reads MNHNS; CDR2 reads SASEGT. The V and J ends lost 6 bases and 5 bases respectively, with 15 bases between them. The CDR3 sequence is CASSPSGGLDTQYF. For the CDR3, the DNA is TGTGCCAGCAGCCCATCCGGCGGGTTAGATACGCAGTATTTT.

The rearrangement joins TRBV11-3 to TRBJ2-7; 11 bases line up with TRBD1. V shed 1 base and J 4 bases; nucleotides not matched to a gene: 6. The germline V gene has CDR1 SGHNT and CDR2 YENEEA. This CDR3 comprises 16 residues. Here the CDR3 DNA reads TGTGCCAGCAGCTTAGTGTTCGGGACAGGGGGATACGAGCAGTACTTC. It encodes CASSLVFGTGGYEQYF.

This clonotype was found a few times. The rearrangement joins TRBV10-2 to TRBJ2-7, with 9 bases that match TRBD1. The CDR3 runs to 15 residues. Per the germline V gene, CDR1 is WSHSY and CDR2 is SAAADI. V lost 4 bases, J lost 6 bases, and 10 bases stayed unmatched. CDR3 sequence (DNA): TGCGCCAGCAGTGGCGTTACAGGGGGCCGGGCCGAGCAGTACTTC. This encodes CASSGVTGGRAEQYF.

The CDR3 coding sequence is TGCGCCAGCAGCACGCAGCCCGCAGGGGGCCAAGAGACCCAGTACTTC. Amino acid sequence: CASSTQPAGGQETQYF. The V call is TRBV5-1, the J call TRBJ2-5; 7 positions match TRBD1. J gave up 1 base and V 4 bases, and 10 bases lay outside the gene matches. The CDR3 extends over 16 amino acids. Germline V gene sequence: CDR1 SGHRS, CDR2 YFSETQ.

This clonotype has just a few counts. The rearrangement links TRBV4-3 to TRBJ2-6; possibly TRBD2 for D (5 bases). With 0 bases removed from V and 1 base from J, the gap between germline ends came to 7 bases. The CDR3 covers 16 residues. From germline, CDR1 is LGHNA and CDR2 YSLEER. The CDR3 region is CASSQDTGSGANVLTF. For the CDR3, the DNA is TGCGCCAGCAGCCAAGATACGGGGTCTGGGGCCAACGTCCTGACTTTC.

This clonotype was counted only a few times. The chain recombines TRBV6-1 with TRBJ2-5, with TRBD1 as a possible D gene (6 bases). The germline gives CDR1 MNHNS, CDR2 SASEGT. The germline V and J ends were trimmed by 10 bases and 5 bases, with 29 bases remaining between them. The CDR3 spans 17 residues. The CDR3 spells CATTRRRDTAASETQYF. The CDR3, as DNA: TGTGCCACCACTCGAAGAAGGGACACGGCGGCGAGTGAGACCCAGTACTTC.

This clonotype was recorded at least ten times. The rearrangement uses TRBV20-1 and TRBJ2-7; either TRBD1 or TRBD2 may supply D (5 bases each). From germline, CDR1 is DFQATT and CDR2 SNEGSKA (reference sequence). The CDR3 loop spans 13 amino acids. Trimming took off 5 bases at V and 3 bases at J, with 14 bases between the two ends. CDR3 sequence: CSAPGTENYEQYF. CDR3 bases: TGCAGTGCTCCCGGGACCGAGAACTACGAGCAGTACTTC.

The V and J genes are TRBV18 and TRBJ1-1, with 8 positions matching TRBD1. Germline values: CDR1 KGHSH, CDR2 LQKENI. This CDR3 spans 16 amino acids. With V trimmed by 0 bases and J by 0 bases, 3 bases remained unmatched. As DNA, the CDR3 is TGTGCCAGCTCACCACCGTCAGGGGGCATGAACACTGAAGCTTTCTTT. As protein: CASSPPSGGMNTEAFF.

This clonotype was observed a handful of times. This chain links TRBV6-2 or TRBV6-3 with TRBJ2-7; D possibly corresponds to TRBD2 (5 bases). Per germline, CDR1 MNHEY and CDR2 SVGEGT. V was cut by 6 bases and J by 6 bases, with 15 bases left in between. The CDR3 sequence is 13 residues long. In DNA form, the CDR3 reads TGTGCCAGCAGCCTCCTGCGGGTTAGCGAGCAGTACTTC. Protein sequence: CASSLLRVSEQYF.

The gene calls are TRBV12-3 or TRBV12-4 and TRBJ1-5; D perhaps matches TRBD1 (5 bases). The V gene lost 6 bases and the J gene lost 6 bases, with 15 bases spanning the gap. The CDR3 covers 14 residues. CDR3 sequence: CASSRSGSGQPQHF. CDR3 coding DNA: TGTGCCAGCAGCCGCTCAGGGAGCGGTCAGCCCCAGCATTTT.